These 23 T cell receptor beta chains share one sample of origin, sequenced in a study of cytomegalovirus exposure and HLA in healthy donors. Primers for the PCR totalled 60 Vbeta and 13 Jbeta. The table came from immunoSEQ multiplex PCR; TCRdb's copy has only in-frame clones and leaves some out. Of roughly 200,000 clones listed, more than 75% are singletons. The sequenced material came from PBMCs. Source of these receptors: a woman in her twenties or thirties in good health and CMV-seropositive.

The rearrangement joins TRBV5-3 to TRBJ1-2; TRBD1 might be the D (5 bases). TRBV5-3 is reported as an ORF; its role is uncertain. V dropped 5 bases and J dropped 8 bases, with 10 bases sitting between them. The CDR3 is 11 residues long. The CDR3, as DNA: TGTGCCAGAAGTTCAGGGAAAGGCTACACCTTC. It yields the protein CARSSGKGYTF.

The CDR3 loop is CASSLTGAAQPQHF. The CDR3, as DNA: TGTGCCAGCAGCCTGACAGGGGCGGCCCAGCCCCAGCATTTT. The chain recombines TRBV7-2 with TRBJ1-5, with 8 bases lining up with TRBD1. CDR1 is SGHTA, CDR2 FQGNSA, per germline. The CDR3 is 14 residues long. V gave up 5 bases and J gave up 7 bases; unmatched junction bases: 7.

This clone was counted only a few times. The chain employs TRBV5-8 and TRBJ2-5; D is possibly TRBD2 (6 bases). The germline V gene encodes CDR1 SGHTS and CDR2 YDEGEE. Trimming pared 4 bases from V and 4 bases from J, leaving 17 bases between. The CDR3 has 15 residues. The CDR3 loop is CASSRGLGGGETQYF. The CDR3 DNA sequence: TGTGCCAGCAGCCGGGGTTTGGGGGGAGGAGAGACCCAGTACTTC.

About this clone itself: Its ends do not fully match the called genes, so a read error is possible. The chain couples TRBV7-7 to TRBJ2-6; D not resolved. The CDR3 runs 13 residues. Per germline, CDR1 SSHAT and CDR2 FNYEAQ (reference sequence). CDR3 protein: CASSPSGANVLTF. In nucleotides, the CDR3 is TGTGCTAGCAGCCCATCTGGGGCCAACGTCCTGACTTTC.

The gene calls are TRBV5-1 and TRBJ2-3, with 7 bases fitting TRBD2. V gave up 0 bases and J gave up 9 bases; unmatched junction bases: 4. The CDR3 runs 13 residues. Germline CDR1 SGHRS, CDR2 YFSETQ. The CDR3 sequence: CASSLEGTNTQYF. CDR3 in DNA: TGCGCCAGCAGCTTGGAGGGGACTAACACGCAGTATTTT.

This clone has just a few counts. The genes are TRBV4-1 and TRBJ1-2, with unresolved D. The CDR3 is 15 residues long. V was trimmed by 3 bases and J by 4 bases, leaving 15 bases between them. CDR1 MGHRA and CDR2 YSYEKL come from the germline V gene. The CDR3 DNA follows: TGCGCCAGCAGCCACACAGCCACCGACGCCTATGGCTACACCTTC. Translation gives CASSHTATDAYGYTF.

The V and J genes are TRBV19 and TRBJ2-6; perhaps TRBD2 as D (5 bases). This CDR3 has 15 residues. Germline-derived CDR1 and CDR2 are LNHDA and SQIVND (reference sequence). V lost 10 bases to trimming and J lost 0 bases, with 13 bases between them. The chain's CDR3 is CATRGRFSGANVLTF. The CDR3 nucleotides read TGTGCCACGCGAGGGAGATTCTCTGGGGCCAACGTCCTGACTTTC.

CDR3 sequence: CASSLRPSGRAFEQFF. The CDR3, as DNA: TGTGCCAGCAGCTTACGACCGAGCGGGAGGGCCTTTGAGCAGTTCTTC. The chain carries TRBV11-3 and TRBJ2-1, with 10 bases aligning to TRBD2. This CDR3 has 16 residues. The germline gives CDR1 SGHNT, CDR2 YENEEA. The ends lost 2 bases at V and 9 bases at J; junction bases unmatched: 10.

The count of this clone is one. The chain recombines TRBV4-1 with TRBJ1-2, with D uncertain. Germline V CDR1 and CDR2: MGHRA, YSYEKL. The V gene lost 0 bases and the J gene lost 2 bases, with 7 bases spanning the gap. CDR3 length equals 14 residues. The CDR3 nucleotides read TGCGCCAGCAGCCAAGAGTACAAGAACTATGGCTACACCTTC. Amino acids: CASSQEYKNYGYTF.

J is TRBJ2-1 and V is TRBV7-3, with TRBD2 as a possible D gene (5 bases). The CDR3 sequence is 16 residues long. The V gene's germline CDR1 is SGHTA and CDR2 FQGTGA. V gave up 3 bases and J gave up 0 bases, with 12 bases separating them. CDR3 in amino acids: CASSLTQRSSYNEQFF. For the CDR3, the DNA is TGTGCCAGCAGCTTGACCCAGCGGAGCTCCTACAATGAGCAGTTCTTC.

DNA for the CDR3: TGCGCCAGCAGCCCTGGAGTGAACACTGAAGCTTTCTTT. Protein product: CASSPGVNTEAFF. The chain employs TRBV5-1 and TRBJ1-1, with D uncertain. The CDR3 covers 13 residues. Germline assignment: CDR1 SGHRS and CDR2 YFSETQ. Trimming took off 4 bases at V and 0 bases at J, with 7 bases between the two ends.

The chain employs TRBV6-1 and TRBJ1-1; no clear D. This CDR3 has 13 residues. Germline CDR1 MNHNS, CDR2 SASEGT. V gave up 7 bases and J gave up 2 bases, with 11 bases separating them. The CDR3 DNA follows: TGTGCCAGCAAGGAGGTCCGTAACACTGAAGCTTTCTTT. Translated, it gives CASKEVRNTEAFF.

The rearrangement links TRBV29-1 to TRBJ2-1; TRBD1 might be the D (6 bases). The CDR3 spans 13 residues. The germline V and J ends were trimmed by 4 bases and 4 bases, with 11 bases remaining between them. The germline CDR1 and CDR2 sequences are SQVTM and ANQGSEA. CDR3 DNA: TGCAGCGTTGGGGACATGGGGTACAATGAGCAGTTCTTC. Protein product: CSVGDMGYNEQFF.

The CDR3 nucleotides are TGTGCCTCCCACAGGGGAGCCTTGGGGGACACTGAAGCTTTCTTT. Amino acids: CASHRGALGDTEAFF. This chain connects TRBV10-3 to TRBJ1-1, with 7 bases that match TRBD1. The V gene's germline CDR1 is ENHRY and CDR2 SYGVKD. V trimming: 11 bases; J trimming: 3 bases; junction bases outside the gene matches: 15. This CDR3 has 15 residues.

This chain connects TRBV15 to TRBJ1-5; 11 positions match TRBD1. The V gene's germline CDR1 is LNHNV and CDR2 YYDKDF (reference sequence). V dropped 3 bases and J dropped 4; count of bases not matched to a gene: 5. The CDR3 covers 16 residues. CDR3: CATSRMDRGRNQPQHF. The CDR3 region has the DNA TGTGCCACCAGCAGGATGGACAGGGGGCGGAATCAGCCCCAGCATTTT.

CDR3 region: CASSGGTGPPEQYF. The CDR3 DNA reads as TGTGCCAGCAGTGGGGGGACAGGTCCGCCTGAGCAGTACTTC. J is TRBJ2-5 and V is TRBV2; 8 nucleotides match TRBD1. From germline, CDR1 is SNHLY and CDR2 FYNNEI. CDR3 length equals 14 residues. Trimming cost V 4 bases and J 11 bases; bases outside gene matches: 12.

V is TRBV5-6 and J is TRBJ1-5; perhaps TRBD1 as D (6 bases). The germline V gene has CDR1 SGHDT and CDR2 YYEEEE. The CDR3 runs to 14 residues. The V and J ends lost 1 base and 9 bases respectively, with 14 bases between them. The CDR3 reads CASSLRTAPGPQHF. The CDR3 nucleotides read TGTGCCAGCAGCTTGCGGACAGCCCCGGGGCCCCAGCATTTT.

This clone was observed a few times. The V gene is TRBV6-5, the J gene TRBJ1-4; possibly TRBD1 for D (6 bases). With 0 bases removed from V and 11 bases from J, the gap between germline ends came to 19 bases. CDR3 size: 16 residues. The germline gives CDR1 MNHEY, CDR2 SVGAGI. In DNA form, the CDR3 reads TGTGCCAGCAGTTACTCGGGAGCACAGGGATTGAGTAAACTGTTTTTT. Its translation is CASSYSGAQGLSKLFF.

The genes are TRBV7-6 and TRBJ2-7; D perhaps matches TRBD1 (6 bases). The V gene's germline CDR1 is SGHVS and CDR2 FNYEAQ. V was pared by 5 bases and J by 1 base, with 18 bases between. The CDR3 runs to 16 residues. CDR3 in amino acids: CASSRRTADNSYEQYF. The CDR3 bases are TGTGCCAGCAGCCGACGGACAGCCGATAATTCCTACGAGCAGTACTTC.

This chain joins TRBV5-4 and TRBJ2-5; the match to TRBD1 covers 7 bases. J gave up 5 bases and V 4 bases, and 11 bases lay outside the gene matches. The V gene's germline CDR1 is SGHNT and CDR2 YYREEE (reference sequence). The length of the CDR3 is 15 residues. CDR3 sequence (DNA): TGTGCCAGCAGCCCGAGGGGACAGCTCGGGGAGACCCAGTACTTC. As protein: CASSPRGQLGETQYF.

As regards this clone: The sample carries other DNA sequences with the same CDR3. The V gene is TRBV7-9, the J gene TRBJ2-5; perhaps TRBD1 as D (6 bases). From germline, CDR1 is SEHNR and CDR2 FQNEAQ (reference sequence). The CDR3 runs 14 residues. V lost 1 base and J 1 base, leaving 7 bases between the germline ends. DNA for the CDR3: TGTGCCAGCAGCTTAGGAGGGGGCCAAGAGACCCAGTACTTC. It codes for CASSLGGGQETQYF.

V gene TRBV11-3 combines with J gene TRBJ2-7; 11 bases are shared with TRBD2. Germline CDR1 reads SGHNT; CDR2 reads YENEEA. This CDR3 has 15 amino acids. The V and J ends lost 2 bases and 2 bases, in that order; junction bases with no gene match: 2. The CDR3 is CASSLTSGGPYEQYF. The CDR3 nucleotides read TGTGCCAGCAGCTTAACTAGCGGGGGTCCCTACGAGCAGTACTTC.

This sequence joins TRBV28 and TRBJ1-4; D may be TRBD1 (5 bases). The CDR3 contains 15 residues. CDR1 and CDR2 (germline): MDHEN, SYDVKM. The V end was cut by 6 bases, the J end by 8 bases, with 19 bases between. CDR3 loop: CASRWGGGISEKLFF. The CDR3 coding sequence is TGTGCCAGCAGGTGGGGCGGGGGGATAAGCGAAAAACTGTTTTTT.